This T cell receptor (beta chain) emerged from a study of vaccination and CD4 T cells after COVID-19. With the Oncomine TCR Beta short-read assay, DNA from cultured CD4+ T cells was sequenced. TCRdb re-called the PCR reads through MiXCR, storing one row per CDR3 protein. Of around 2,700 distinct CDR3 sequences listed, roughly two fifths are singletons. Sample treatment: approximately 11-day PBMC culture with coronavirus spike peptide pools or control peptides (ViraFEST assay). The collection of CD4+ T cells from the unexposed donor took place before the COVID-19 pandemic (2011-2018). About this clonotype itself: No antigen is known for it.

This CDR3 contains 14 residues. Trimming removed 5 bases at V and 8 bases at J, with 15 bases between. Germline V gene lookup returns CDR1 KGHDR and CDR2 SFDVKD. The J gene is TRBJ2-1, the V gene TRBV24-1, with TRBD1 as a possible D gene (6 bases). The clonotype comes from a human donor in good health. Sequencing was performed on CD4+ T cells from blood, cultured in vitro. This chain's CDR3 is CATSGLQGGDEQFF. CDR3 in DNA: TGTGCCACCAGTGGGTTACAGGGTGGCGATGAGCAGTTCTTC.